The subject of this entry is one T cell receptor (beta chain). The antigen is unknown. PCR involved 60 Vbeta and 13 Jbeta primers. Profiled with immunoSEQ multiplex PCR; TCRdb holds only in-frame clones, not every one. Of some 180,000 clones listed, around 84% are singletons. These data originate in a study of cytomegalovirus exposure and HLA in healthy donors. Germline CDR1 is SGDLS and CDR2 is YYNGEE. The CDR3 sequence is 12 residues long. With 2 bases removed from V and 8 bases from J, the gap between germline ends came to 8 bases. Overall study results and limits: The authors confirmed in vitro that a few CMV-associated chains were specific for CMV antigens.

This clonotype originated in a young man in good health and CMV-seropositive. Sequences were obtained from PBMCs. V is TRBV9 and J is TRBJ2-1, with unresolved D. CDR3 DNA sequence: TGTGCCAGCAGCGTTAGCTGGGATGAGCAGTTCTTC. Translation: CASSVSWDEQFF.